This T cell receptor beta chain is drawn from a study of blood T cell repertoires in COVID-19. About the research overall: T cells, B-cell-depleted T cells, or PBMCs provided the cDNA or gDNA that served as material.

The germline V gene has CDR1 LNHNV and CDR2 YYDKDF (reference sequence). V was shortened by 4 bases and J by 1 base, with 7 bases between the two germline ends. The CDR3 has 13 residues. Sequenced by immunoSEQ multiplex PCR; TCRdb stores in-frame clones only, minus some. In the table there are around 130,000 clones, 80% to 85% of which are singletons. V gene TRBV15 combines with J gene TRBJ2-5; no clear D gene. Input material: peripheral blood. The sequence came from a human donor in a cohort sampled during active COVID-19. DNA for the CDR3: TGTGCCACCAGCATAAACTCCCAAGAGACCCAGTACTTC. This gives the protein CATSINSQETQYF.